The 27 T cell receptor beta chains given below trace back to one sample, sequenced in a study of shared clonotypes between healthy human individuals. Clones were read by immunoSEQ multiplex PCR, and TCRdb kept only the in-frame ones, dropping some. The sample has about 980,000 clones, roughly 72% seen once. Sequences were obtained from memory CD4+ T cells sorted from blood. Subset described: CD45RA-negative fraction. The receptors were gathered from a man aged 18-30 years in good health.

The chain joins TRBV27 to TRBJ2-7, with D perhaps TRBD2 (6 bases). CDR3 length equals 13 residues. Germline loops: CDR1 MNHEY, CDR2 SMNVEV (reference sequence). The germline V and J ends were trimmed by 5 bases and 3 bases, with 11 bases remaining between them. This CDR3 reads CASSAGLGYEQYF. CDR3 bases: TGTGCCAGCAGTGCGGGACTGGGCTACGAGCAGTACTTC.

A single count supports this clone. The genes are TRBV11-3 and TRBJ2-2, with unresolved D. The CDR3 covers 16 residues. Germline CDR1 and CDR2: SGHNT and YENEEA. Trimming pared 3 bases from V and 4 bases from J, leaving 15 bases between. CDR3 sequence: CASSFSAYSGTGELFF. The CDR3 region has the DNA TGTGCCAGCAGCTTCAGCGCATATTCGGGCACCGGGGAGCTGTTTTTT.

The chain is built from TRBV6-5 and TRBJ1-1, with 7 bases lining up with TRBD1. The CDR3 is 14 residues long. The J segment lost 1 base and the V segment lost 5 bases, leaving 4 bases of the junction unmatched. Looked up from germline, CDR1 is MNHEY and CDR2 is SVGAGI. The CDR3 here is CASSPGQPNTEAFF. The CDR3 DNA reads as TGTGCCAGCAGTCCGGGACAGCCGAACACTGAAGCTTTCTTT.

The rearrangement joins TRBV19 to TRBJ1-1; D uncertain. From germline, CDR1 is LNHDA and CDR2 SQIVND (reference sequence). This CDR3 comprises 14 residues. Trimming shortened V by 6 bases and J by 6 bases, and 17 bases separated the two germline ends. The chain's CDR3 is CASSLEAPRAEAFF. The DNA for the CDR3 is TGTGCCAGTAGCCTGGAGGCGCCCCGAGCTGAAGCTTTCTTT.

The rearrangement joins TRBV5-1 to TRBJ2-5; D is undetermined. The CDR3 is 13 amino acids. The V gene lost 0 bases and the J gene lost 5 bases, with 8 bases spanning the gap. Germline-derived CDR1 and CDR2 are SGHRS and YFSETQ. The CDR3 reads CASSLASMETQYF. The DNA of the CDR3 is TGCGCCAGCAGCTTGGCTAGTATGGAGACCCAGTACTTC.

In this sample, this clone turned up a few times. The chain joins TRBV4-1 to TRBJ2-4; maybe TRBD2 (6 bases). Germline-derived CDR1 and CDR2 are MGHRA and YSYEKL. Trimming took off 4 bases at V and 9 bases at J, with 19 bases between the two ends. The CDR3 spans 15 residues. The CDR3 loop is CASSPSVGGEVIQYF. As DNA, the CDR3 is TGCGCCAGCAGCCCATCAGTGGGCGGGGAAGTCATTCAGTACTTC.

There are many counts of this clone. The chain employs TRBV2 and TRBJ2-2, with D unresolved. Looked up from germline, CDR1 is SNHLY and CDR2 is FYNNEI. The V gene lost 5 bases and the J gene lost 4 bases, with 8 bases spanning the gap. The CDR3 covers 13 residues. The CDR3, as DNA: TGTGCCAGCAGTACTTCTTCCACCGGGGAGCTGTTTTTT. Encoded protein: CASSTSSTGELFF.

The rearrangement links TRBV10-3 to TRBJ2-2; the D gene is possibly TRBD2 (6 bases). This CDR3 contains 15 residues. The V end was cut by 7 bases, the J end by 1 base, with 13 bases between. The germline CDR1 and CDR2 sequences are ENHRY and SYGVKD. The CDR3 spells CAINLAEQNTGELFF. CDR3 sequence (DNA): TGTGCCATCAATTTAGCGGAGCAGAACACCGGGGAGCTGTTTTTT.

This clone was counted a single time. V and J are TRBV30 and TRBJ2-5; D gene uncertain. V was pared by 2 bases and J by 1 base, with 8 bases between. CDR3 length equals 13 residues. The germline V gene encodes CDR1 GTSNPN and CDR2 SVGIG (reference sequence). DNA of the CDR3: TGTGCCTGGAGTTTAGGCTTCCAAGAGACCCAGTACTTC. Its translation: CAWSLGFQETQYF.

The V and J genes are TRBV29-1 and TRBJ1-2; no clear D. Germline CDR1 is SQVTM and CDR2 is ANQGSEA. V shed 5 bases and J shed 8 bases, with 9 bases lying between them. The CDR3 runs 10 residues. CDR3 region: CSVLESGYTF. Here the CDR3 DNA reads TGCAGCGTTTTGGAAAGCGGCTACACCTTC.

The rearrangement joins TRBV5-1 to TRBJ1-5; D is unclear. CDR1 and CDR2 (germline): SGHRS, YFSETQ. The CDR3 contains 13 residues. V lost 0 bases to trimming and J lost 6 bases, with 7 bases between them. This chain's CDR3 is CASSLEEGQPQHF. The CDR3 DNA reads TGCGCCAGCAGCTTGGAGGAGGGTCAGCCCCAGCATTTT.

This clone came up a few times. V and J are TRBV29-1 and TRBJ2-5; D not certain. V was pared by 5 bases and J by 3 bases, with 13 bases between. Germline V gene sequence: CDR1 SQVTM, CDR2 ANQGSEA. This CDR3 has 13 residues. The CDR3: CSVHMWTEETQYF. The CDR3 DNA sequence: TGCAGCGTTCACATGTGGACCGAAGAGACCCAGTACTTC.

The V gene is TRBV6-6, the J gene TRBJ2-3; D is ambiguous. Germline V gene lookup returns CDR1 MNHNY and CDR2 SVGAGI (reference sequence). This CDR3 has 13 amino acids. V lost 2 bases to trimming and J lost 9 bases, with 12 bases between them. The CDR3 sequence: CASSYETPTTQYF. CDR3 in DNA: TGTGCCAGCAGTTACGAGACACCTACCACGCAGTATTTT.

In its sample, this clone was seen a few times. The rearrangement joins TRBV14 to TRBJ2-3; possibly TRBD1 for D (6 bases). The CDR3 sequence is 15 residues long. Trimming removed 5 bases at V and 0 bases at J, with 12 bases between. Germline CDR1 and CDR2: SGHDN and FVKESK. CDR3 sequence (DNA): TGTGCCAGCAGCAGTCAGGGGCCTAGCACAGATACGCAGTATTTT. It translates to CASSSQGPSTDTQYF.

CDR3 sequence: CASSPGLAGGLYEQYF. In DNA form, the CDR3 reads TGTGCCAGCAGCCCGGGACTAGCGGGGGGGCTCTACGAGCAGTACTTC. V is TRBV5-4 and J is TRBJ2-7; 16 nucleotides line up with TRBD2. V was pared by 4 bases and J by 3 bases, with 4 bases of the junction left unmatched. The germline V gene encodes CDR1 SGHNT and CDR2 YYREEE (reference sequence). This CDR3 is built from 16 residues.

Written as DNA, the CDR3 is TGTGCCAGCAGCGTAGGAAGGGGCTATACGCAGTATTTT. It translates to CASSVGRGYTQYF. This chain connects TRBV9 to TRBJ2-3; tentatively, D is TRBD1 (5 bases). Germline CDR1 SGDLS, CDR2 YYNGEE. This CDR3 is built from 13 residues. Trimming cost V 0 bases and J 7 bases, with 9 bases left between them.

This clone came up once. The genes are TRBV5-4 and TRBJ2-7; D is possibly TRBD1 or TRBD2 (5 bases each). This CDR3 contains 15 residues. V lost 0 bases and J lost 2, with 12 bases in between. Per germline, CDR1 SGHNT and CDR2 YYREEE (reference sequence). The CDR3 DNA reads TGTGCCAGCAGCTTGGGTGGGACCGTAACCTACGAGCAGTACTTC. Protein sequence: CASSLGGTVTYEQYF.

The rearrangement uses TRBV7-2 and TRBJ1-2; TRBD1 matches 8 bases. The germline gives CDR1 SGHTA, CDR2 FQGNSA. The CDR3 sequence is 15 residues long. The junction had 8 bases not matched to a gene; V was cut back by 0 bases and J by 8 bases. CDR3 sequence: CASSLAMDRVGGYTF. The DNA of the CDR3 is TGTGCCAGCAGCTTAGCGATGGACAGGGTGGGCGGCTACACCTTC.

The table lists this clone with many counts. This chain connects TRBV21-1 to TRBJ1-6; the table assigns TRBD1, which was not confirmed against the DNA. TRBV21-1 is marked as a pseudogene. The CDR3 extends over 18 amino acids. The CDR3 region is CASSRPGQGASRISPLHF. The CDR3 region has the DNA TGTGCCAGCAGCAGACCGGGACAGGGGGCCAGTCGGATTTCACCCCTCCACTTT.

This clone was recorded at least ten times. The chain joins TRBV28 to TRBJ2-7; D remains unclear. There are 13 residues in the CDR3. Trimming shortened V by 6 bases and J by 2 bases, and 11 bases separated the two germline ends. The germline V gene has CDR1 MDHEN and CDR2 SYDVKM. The CDR3 sequence: CASSIPTTYEQYF. CDR3 in DNA: TGTGCCAGCAGCATACCAACAACCTACGAGCAGTACTTC.

The CDR3 nucleotides read TGCGCCAGCAGCTGGGACTACAATGAGCAGTTCTTC. Its protein is CASSWDYNEQFF. The chain links TRBV5-1 to TRBJ2-1; D gene unclear. Deletions cut 3 bases from V and 3 bases from J, with 4 bases between. The CDR3 spans 12 residues. CDR1 is SGHRS, CDR2 YFSETQ, per germline.

This clone was seen only once. This chain uses TRBV19 with TRBJ1-2, with no clear D. Germline CDR1 and CDR2: LNHDA and SQIVND (reference sequence). The CDR3 consists of 14 residues. V lost 3 bases and J 7 bases, leaving 15 bases between the germline ends. The CDR3 coding sequence is TGTGCCAGTAGTATCAACCGGGGTTTCGGTGGCTACACCTTC. It encodes CASSINRGFGGYTF.

This sequence joins TRBV27 and TRBJ2-7; D remains ambiguous. The V end lost 7 bases, the J end lost 3 bases, and 7 bases lay between the germline ends. The germline gives CDR1 MNHEY, CDR2 SMNVEV (reference sequence). This CDR3 is 11 amino acids long. CDR3 DNA: TGTGCCAGCACCTCCTTCTACGAGCAGTACTTC. Protein: CASTSFYEQYF.

The table lists this clone with a few counts. The chain recombines TRBV19 with TRBJ2-1; D is uncertain. The germline gives CDR1 LNHDA, CDR2 SQIVND (reference sequence). This CDR3 region has 12 residues. Trimming cost V 3 bases and J 7 bases, with 7 bases left between them. The CDR3 DNA reads TGTGCCAGTAGTATCGTCCGGAATGAGCAGTTCTTC. Its translation: CASSIVRNEQFF.

The rearrangement joins TRBV21-1 to TRBJ2-7; TRBD1 is the table's D call, not checked against the DNA. TRBV21-1 counts as a pseudogene. This CDR3 has 16 residues. This CDR3 is CASSKVSTGANYEQYF. The CDR3 DNA follows: TGTGCCAGCAGCAAAGTTTCGACAGGGGCAAACTACGAGCAGTACTTC.

The V call is TRBV30, the J call TRBJ1-5; D remains ambiguous. Trimming took 3 bases from V and 2 from J, leaving 14 bases between them. The germline V gene encodes CDR1 GTSNPN and CDR2 SVGIG (reference sequence). CDR3 length equals 15 residues. The CDR3 coding sequence is TGTGCCTGGAGGCCGGGAAGCTTTGGCAATCAGCCCCAGCATTTT. This translates into CAWRPGSFGNQPQHF. The full variable domain, completed using reference TRBV30 and TRBJ1-5, is SQTIHQWPATLVQPVGSPLSLECTVEGTSNPNLYWYRQAAGRGLQLLFYSVGIGQISSEVPQNLSASRPQDRQFILSSKKLLLSDSGFYLCAWRPGSFGNQPQHFGDGTRLSIL.

The V gene is TRBV7-9, the J gene TRBJ2-5, with 7 nucleotides matching TRBD1. Trimming at V came to 4 bases and at J to 6 bases, leaving 11 bases not matched to a gene. This CDR3 is 15 amino acids long. CDR1 SEHNR and CDR2 FQNEAQ come from the germline V gene (reference sequence). CDR3 loop: CASSSREGAGQTQYF. The CDR3 DNA is TGTGCCAGCAGCTCTCGTGAGGGGGCCGGGCAGACCCAGTACTTC.